Presented here are 14 T cell receptor beta chains from one specimen sequenced in a study of blood T cell repertoires in COVID-19. Sequencing used immunoSEQ multiplex PCR; TCRdb keeps in-frame clones, though not all of them. The sample shows fewer than 250,000 clones, nearly 90% of them seen only once. Source material: PBMCs or T cells enriched from blood (not recorded which). These receptors originate from a man younger than 40 who had been exposed to COVID-19.

The V call is TRBV9, the J call TRBJ2-1; TRBD2 matches 16 bases. Per germline, CDR1 SGDLS and CDR2 YYNGEE. Losses at the gene ends were 1 base for V and 7 bases for J; bases not matched to a gene: 5. The CDR3 sequence is 17 residues long. The CDR3 is CASSVQPGLAGGNEQFF. The CDR3 bases are TGTGCCAGCAGCGTACAACCGGGACTAGCGGGGGGGAATGAGCAGTTCTTC.

In its sample, this clone was seen once. The chain carries TRBV27 and TRBJ1-6; 8 bases line up with TRBD1. Germline values: CDR1 MNHEY, CDR2 SMNVEV (reference sequence). This CDR3 spans 20 amino acids. J lost 0 bases, V lost 5 bases, and 15 bases had no gene match. The CDR3 here is CASSPPPPPGTGSYNSPLHF. CDR3 DNA: TGTGCCAGCAGTCCACCACCCCCCCCCGGGACAGGCTCCTATAATTCACCCCTCCACTTT.

The chain recombines TRBV19 with TRBJ1-2, with 7 bases matching TRBD1. The CDR3 has 13 residues. The junction had 8 bases not matched to a gene; V was cut back by 9 bases and J by 4 bases. Germline CDR1 is LNHDA and CDR2 is SQIVND (reference sequence). CDR3 in DNA: TGTGCCAGCCTTCCTAGGGACAGCTATGGCTACACCTTC. Protein product: CASLPRDSYGYTF.

This clone has more than one count but fewer than ten. V is TRBV29-1 and J is TRBJ1-1, with unresolved D. Germline assignment: CDR1 SQVTM and CDR2 ANQGSEA. V lost 4 bases, J lost 2 bases, and 11 bases lay in between. This CDR3 region has 13 residues. The CDR3 protein is CSVGGQLNTEAFF. The CDR3 DNA sequence: TGCAGCGTTGGTGGGCAGCTCAACACTGAAGCTTTCTTT.

V is TRBV7-2 and J is TRBJ2-7, with TRBD1 matching over 7 bases. CDR1 SGHTA and CDR2 FQGNSA come from the germline V gene. The CDR3 runs to 15 residues. The J segment lost 4 bases and the V segment lost 6 bases, leaving 12 bases of the junction unmatched. The CDR3, as DNA: TGTGCCAGCAGTACCGACAGGGTCGTGACTTACGAGCAGTACTTC. Its translation: CASSTDRVVTYEQYF.

This chain connects TRBV6-1 to TRBJ2-3; no firm D call. Trimming stripped 2 bases from V and 5 bases from J, with 14 bases between. Germline V gene data show CDR1 as MNHNS and CDR2 as SASEGT. CDR3 length equals 15 residues. CDR3 sequence reads: CASSEMGQKRDTQYF. As DNA, the CDR3 is TGTGCCAGCAGTGAAATGGGCCAGAAGAGAGATACGCAGTATTTT.

The chain links TRBV7-9 to TRBJ2-7, with D perhaps TRBD2 (5 bases). This CDR3 region has 11 residues. Trimming took off 8 bases at V and 4 bases at J, with 9 bases between the two ends. Germline V lookup: CDR1 SEHNR, CDR2 FQNEAQ (reference sequence). Here the CDR3 DNA reads TGTGCCAGCCGGAGGAGGTACGAGCAGTACTTC. Its protein is CASRRRYEQYF. Full variable domain (missing parts from reference TRBV7-9 and TRBJ2-7): DTGVSQNPRHKITKRGQNVTFRCDPISEHNRLYWYRQTLGQGPEFLTYFQNEAQLEKSRLLSDRFSAERPKGSFSTLEIQRTEQGDSAMYLCASRRRYEQYFGPGTRLTVT.

This clone occurred once. V and J are TRBV7-9 and TRBJ1-2; 10 bases map to TRBD1. J was trimmed by 1 base and V by 1 base; bases with no gene match: 3. Germline assignment: CDR1 SEHNR and CDR2 FQNEAQ (reference sequence). The CDR3 is made up of 16 amino acids. The chain's CDR3 is CASSLEDRGYNYGYTF. The CDR3 DNA sequence: TGTGCCAGCAGCTTAGAGGACAGGGGGTATAACTATGGCTACACCTTC.

The chain has TRBV27 and TRBJ2-3; D is unclear. The CDR3 length is 14 residues. With 2 bases removed from V and 4 bases from J, the gap between germline ends came to 10 bases. The germline V gene encodes CDR1 MNHEY and CDR2 SMNVEV (reference sequence). The CDR3 loop is CASSLAGSADTQYF. CDR3 nucleotides: TGTGCCAGCAGTTTAGCAGGCAGTGCAGATACGCAGTATTTT.

V and J are TRBV11-1 and TRBJ2-7; 13 bases line up with TRBD2. Trimming cost V 5 bases and J 2 bases; bases outside gene matches: 3. CDR1 and CDR2 (germline): SGHAT, FQDESV (reference sequence). The CDR3 contains 15 residues. The CDR3 bases are TGTGCCAGCAGCCGGACTAGCGGGGGTACCTACGAGCAGTACTTC. Protein: CASSRTSGGTYEQYF.

The chain carries TRBV7-2 and TRBJ2-7; 8 nucleotides line up with TRBD2. The CDR3 is 14 amino acids. CDR1 and CDR2 (germline): SGHTA, FQGNSA. V lost 1 base, J lost 5 bases, and 4 bases stayed unmatched. This CDR3 reads CASSLGGGIHEQYF. The CDR3 DNA is TGTGCCAGCAGCTTAGGCGGGGGGATCCACGAGCAGTACTTC.

This chain uses TRBV3-1 (or the pseudogene TRBV3-2) with TRBJ1-6, with D maybe TRBD1 (5 bases). The CDR3 is 16 amino acids. Germline loops: CDR1 LGHDT, CDR2 YNNKEL (reference sequence). Trimming took 1 base from V and 9 from J, leaving 16 bases between them. The CDR3 spells CASSQAQGTNGSPLHF. The CDR3 region has the DNA TGTGCCAGCAGCCAAGCTCAGGGAACGAATGGTTCACCCCTCCACTTT.

This clone has only one observation. This sequence joins TRBV10-3 and TRBJ1-1; D is possibly TRBD1 (5 bases). Trimming removed 5 bases from V and 1 base from J, with 8 bases in between. Per germline, CDR1 ENHRY and CDR2 SYGVKD. CDR3 length equals 13 residues. Here the CDR3 DNA reads TGTGCCATCAGTCTAGACAGGAACACTGAAGCTTTCTTT. Translation: CAISLDRNTEAFF.

This sequence joins TRBV6-2 or TRBV6-3 and TRBJ1-6, with D hard to call. Germline lookup yields CDR1 MNHEY and CDR2 SVGEGT. The CDR3 is 14 amino acids. The V gene lost 2 bases and the J gene lost 10 bases, with 12 bases spanning the gap. The CDR3 loop reads CASSYARGRSPLHF. CDR3 coding DNA: TGTGCCAGCAGTTACGCCCGAGGGCGCTCACCCCTCCACTTT.